The TCR beta chain under discussion was sequenced for a study of Graves' ophthalmopathy and Graves' hyperthyroidism. Germline CDR1 and CDR2: MGHRA and YSYEKL. CDR3 length equals 18 residues. The V gene end was trimmed by 1 base and the J gene end by 4 bases; junction bases not matched to a gene: 15. RNA transcripts served as template for amplifying TCR beta CDR3 sequences. A first-round RT-PCR used HTBI primers, followed by a second-round multiplex PCR. TCRdb re-derived calls from the multiplex PCR reads in MiXCR, one entry per CDR3 protein. Among over a million distinct CDR3 sequences listed, about 40% were seen once.

The V and J genes are TRBV4-1 and TRBJ2-7, with 8 bases aligning to TRBD1. Sequenced sample: peripheral blood or thyroid tissue (not recorded which). The sequence derives from an adult man with Graves' hyperthyroidism. In nucleotides, the CDR3 is TGCGCCAGCAGCCAAGGGAACCCTGGCGGGACAGGTAGTTACGAGCAGTACTTC. Translating gives CASSQGNPGGTGSYEQYF.